This T cell receptor beta chain was sequenced for a study of cytomegalovirus exposure and HLA in healthy donors (TCRdb year 2017). Study-level background: In an earlier analysis of under 750 of the donors, under 300 Gb of sequence data and 120 million or so unique TCR beta sequences from about 179 million T cells were reported. Approximately 300 gigabases of sequencing data and 70 million to 85 million unique TCR sequences were included in an early release covering 550 to 800 HLA-typed donors. Of the roughly 400 genotyped donors, approximately 83% fell in the genetic ancestry cluster associated with self-reported Caucasian donors. The study aimed to test whether cataloging public T cell receptors could reveal signatures of past pathogen exposure. The T cell repertoires of 666 subjects were profiled by immunosequencing and related to cytomegalovirus serostatus. In addition to the first cohort of approximately 670 subjects, a separate validation cohort of over 90 different subjects was used. To predict cytomegalovirus infection status, the study combined high-throughput TCR immunosequencing, statistical association of individual TCRs with disease status, and machine learning. To study patterns of TCR occurrence, a later analysis re-analyzed previously published TCR beta repertoires from several hundred donors and added high-resolution HLA genotyping. In the later analysis, no new phenotypic data were used to find candidate immune exposures; instead, reliance was placed on TCR beta sequences and their occurrence across donors. An earlier analysis of 587 of the donors applied high-throughput TCR beta sequencing to assess whether each TCR beta V gene segment acted as functional or pseudogenic. Donor age, sex, ethnicity and CMV serostatus were compiled together with the repertoire data. A later genetic analysis took genome-wide SNP genotypes for about three fifths of the 666 donors and used that subset as a discovery cohort. Every repertoire in the discovery cohort had been generated on one and the same sequencing platform. Class I and class II HLA loci were covered by the typing at four-digit resolution. Typing coverage differed by locus: A, B, C, DRB1 and DQB1 were typed in roughly 620-630 donors, DQA1 in about 560, DPA1 in nearly 610, and DPB1 in roughly 470. Because of strong linkage in the cohort, 4 to 6 DR-DQ haplotypes were treated as single units for association and clustering. Across about 380 genotyped donors of the cohort, an average of roughly 250,000 unique TCR beta nucleotide sequences per donor were sequenced, and roughly 17% of those sequences were non-productive.

Overall results and qualifications from the work: The sequencing pipeline was judged likely to have produced a cluster of highly shared sequence variants as a technical artifact. A later analysis found that TCR association rates varied across HLA loci, with DRB1 alleles showing the most associated TCRs and HLA-C alleles the fewest. In a later genetic analysis, a missense DCLRE1C variant was associated with V-gene and J-gene trimming of TCR beta chains, and the association was replicated in an independent cohort. Broadly in line with IMGT annotations, most TCR beta V segments showed up in productive rearrangements about 90% or about 30% of the time in an earlier analysis of a few hundred of the donors. While some public TCRs were present in many individuals, most TCR sequences turned up only very rarely across donors. The authors suggested that the approach could potentially be extended to other disease states and immunological phenotypes. Only TCR beta chains were sequenced in this cohort, and the absence of alpha or paired-chain data limited detectable features. A further reported finding was that TCR beta sequences accurately predicted the HLA-A and HLA-B alleles for most subjects in the first cohort. The 87-base-pair reads could not distinguish some IMGT-functional V segments, including TRBV6-2 and TRBV6-3, so those segments were excluded. A later analysis found that HLA-associated TCR beta chains were more clonally expanded and had lower generation probabilities than equally common non-associated chains. A later genetic analysis reported fewer N-insertions in productive TCRs among donors in an Asian-associated ancestry cluster than the roughly 620-donor mean. The earlier analysis of some 560 of the donors excluded over 15 rarely observed V segments, including chromosome 9 orphons, because counts were too low. A few of the identified cytomegalovirus-associated TCR beta chains were confirmed in vitro to be specific for cytomegalovirus antigens. According to a later analysis, parvovirus B19, influenza, CMV and Epstein-Barr virus appeared linked to several top co-occurrence clusters. In the study, 150 to 200 TCR beta chains were listed as associated with cytomegalovirus. Specific HLA alleles were associated with 15,000 to 20,000 TCR beta sequences at a false discovery rate of 0.05 in a later analysis. For the cohort, immune exposure information was limited to CMV serostatus. Correlated functional status among segregating V segments might be attributable to linkage disequilibrium, but an unknown experimental factor could not be ruled out. Sequencing depth was assumed to be roughly uniform across donors in the presence/absence analyses, though that assumption may not hold. In a later analysis, most CMV-associated TCR beta chains were found to appear HLA-restricted, with HLA associations seemingly driven largely by CMV exposure. Assigning TCR associations to individual alleles was difficult when HLA alleles, especially DR and DQ, strongly co-occurred. Because some donors lacked HLA typing at each locus, the association tests relied only on the typed subset. The classifier was reported to diagnose cytomegalovirus status with high specificity and sensitivity in both the original cohort and the validation cohort.

As concerns this clone: It lacks a known antigen.

The cohort consisted of 600 or so healthy bone marrow donors. At the time of sampling, every cohort member was nominally healthy, though immune exposures that went unrecorded were likely present. The donor was CMV seronegative and belonged to the group of over 300 seronegative cohort members. Every donor gave a peripheral blood sample, and the peripheral blood mononuclear cells from that sample were used for TCR beta sequencing. Genomic DNA extraction from the blood cell samples was performed with the Qiagen DNeasy Blood Extraction Kit. Library preparation used the immunoSEQ multiplex PCR assay. The multiplex PCR relied on a mix of 60 forward primers for TCR Vbeta segments and 13 reverse primers for TCR Jbeta segments. The CDR3 region of rearranged TCR beta genes was amplified from genomic DNA with a multiplex PCR assay. On the Illumina HiSeq System, the amplified TCR beta libraries were sequenced as 87-base-pair reads. The original pipeline was this. In a later analysis, tens of millions of unique TCR beta chains were counted across the approximately 620 repertoires, and about 9.9 million of these chains were shared by at least two donors. Raw reads were error-corrected and collapsed into unique sequences with a nearest-neighbor algorithm that merged closely related sequences to remove PCR and sequencing errors. CDR3 sequences were aligned to IMGT reference sequences to assign V, D and J gene segments. For a sequence to be retained, a match of at least six nucleotides was required to both a V gene segment and a J gene segment. Rearrangements were classified as productive when the CDR3 lacked stop codons and remained in frame with V and J, and all other rearrangements were classified as non-productive. Following IMGT convention, CDR3 was defined as the stretch from the second conserved V-encoded cysteine to the conserved J-encoded phenylalanine. The earlier analysis of about 500 of the donors excluded sequences that lacked an unambiguous match to a single V gene segment. In an earlier analysis of approximately 610 of the donors, V segments were called functional above 56.7% productive rearrangements and were called segregating when the between-donor standard deviation exceeded 5%. To diagnose cytomegalovirus status from the catalog of TCR beta chain sequences, a statistical classification framework was built. V and J gene assignment, in a later analysis, came from comparing TCR nucleotide sequences with IMGT/GENE-DB human TR gene sequences. Using the TCRdist pipeline, a later analysis assigned CDR3 sequences along with most-parsimonious VDJ recombination scenarios. A later analysis defined each TCR beta chain by its CDR3 amino acid sequence plus V-gene family, and excluded reads lacking a unique V-gene family. As a way to deal with suspected cross-contamination and a sequencing artifact, a later analysis dropped 592 nucleotide sequences that were highly shared and had low generation probability. In a later analysis, a clonal expansion index for each public chain was calculated from normalized within-repertoire ranks of inferred template counts. A later analysis computed generation probabilities with a VDJ recombination model fitted to out-of-frame rearrangements, and checked the results against IGoR. A later analysis scored TCR-TCR, TCR-HLA and TCR-CMV co-occurrence with hypergeometric tests, applying a repertoire-size bias correction to TCR pairs. To estimate false discovery rates, a later analysis permuted the HLA or CMV assignments 20 times. In a later analysis, co-occurring TCRs were grouped using DBSCAN, and TCRdist sequence similarity was added for clustering within HLA-allele-positive subsets. Co-occurrence clustering excluded repertoires with fewer than 30,000 or more than 120,000 public chains, plus five with anomalous nucleotide sharing. As stored in TCRdb, this immuneACCESS dataset retains in-frame rearrangements with V and J assigned. A fraction of the clones does not appear; measured against another copy, unresolved V genes explain less than half of the discrepancy, and the remainder lacks a known reason. V and J calls and clone size are as listed in that table; D and trimming were resolved from the DNA. The table for this sample shows 100,000 to 150,000 clones. The ten largest clones add up to 0.9% to 1.2% of the sample.

The CDR3 covers 10 residues, taking in both the cysteine and the phenylalanine. The kept DNA is CDR3 alone, 30 bases in frame from the first base. CDR1 and CDR2 are drawn from the germline V gene: MNHNS, SASEGT. V and J lose 8 bases and 5 bases, and a span of 5 bases separates them. The chain employs TRBV6-1 and TRBJ2-3, with no D gene named confidently. Sequences were obtained from PBMCs. This clonotype originated in a young man in good health and CMV-seronegative. The CDR3 reads as follows: CASVKDTQYF. The nucleotide sequence is TGTGCCAGCGTCAAAGATACGCAGTATTTT.